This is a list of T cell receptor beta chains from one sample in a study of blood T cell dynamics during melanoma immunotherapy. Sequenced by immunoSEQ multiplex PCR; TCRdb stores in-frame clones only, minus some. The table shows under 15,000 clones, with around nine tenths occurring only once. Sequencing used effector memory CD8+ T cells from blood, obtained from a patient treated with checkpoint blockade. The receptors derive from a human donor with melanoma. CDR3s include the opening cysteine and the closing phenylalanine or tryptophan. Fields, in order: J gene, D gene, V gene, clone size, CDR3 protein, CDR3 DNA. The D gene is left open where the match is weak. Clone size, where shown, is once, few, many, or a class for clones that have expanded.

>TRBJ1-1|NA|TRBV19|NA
CASSRSMNTEAFF
TGTGCCAGTAGCAGGTCAATGAACACTGAAGCTTTCTTT
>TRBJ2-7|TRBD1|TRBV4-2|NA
CASSQVAGGNYEQYF
TGTGCCAGCAGCCAAGTTGCAGGGGGAAACTACGAGCAGTACTTC
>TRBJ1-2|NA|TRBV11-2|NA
CASSSVDTNNYGYTF
TGTGCCAGCAGCTCCGTCGACACAAACAACTATGGCTACACCTTC
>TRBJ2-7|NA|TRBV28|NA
CASSYSYEQYF
TGTGCCAGCAGTTATAGCTACGAGCAGTACTTC
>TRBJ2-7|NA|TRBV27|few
CASSLGGYEQYF
TGTGCCAGCAGTTTAGGAGGTTACGAGCAGTACTTC
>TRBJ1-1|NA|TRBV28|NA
CASSLPDTEAFF
TGTGCCAGCAGTTTACCGGACACTGAAGCTTTCTTT
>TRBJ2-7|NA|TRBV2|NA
CASITAPYEQYF
TGTGCCAGCATAACGGCGCCCTACGAGCAGTACTTC
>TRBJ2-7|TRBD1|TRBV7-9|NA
CASSLGDRGYEQYF
TGTGCCAGCAGCTTAGGGGACAGGGGCTACGAGCAGTACTTC
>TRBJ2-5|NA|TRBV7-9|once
CASSKTHGNQETQYF
TGTGCCAGCAGCAAAACGCACGGGAACCAAGAGACCCAGTACTTC
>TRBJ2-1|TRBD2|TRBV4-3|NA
CASSRGSGLAGFDEQFF
TGCGCCAGCAGCCGAGGAAGCGGACTAGCGGGATTCGATGAGCAGTTCTTC
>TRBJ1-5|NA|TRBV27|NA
CASSSISAGTPPGPQPQHF
TGTGCCAGCAGTTCAATCTCTGCCGGGACCCCCCCGGGACCTCAGCCCCAGCATTTT
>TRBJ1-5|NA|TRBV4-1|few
CASSQDVGNDQPQHF
TGCGCCAGCAGCCAAGACGTCGGCAACGATCAGCCCCAGCATTTT
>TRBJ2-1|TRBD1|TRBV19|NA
CASSMGTGVNEQFF
TGTGCCAGTAGTATGGGGACAGGGGTGAATGAGCAGTTCTTC
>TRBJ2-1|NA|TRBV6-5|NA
CASSYLNNEQFF
TGTGCCAGCAGTTACCTTAATAATGAGCAGTTCTTC
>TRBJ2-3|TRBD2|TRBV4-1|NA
CASSQEGTSGRDRSMYF
TGCGCCAGCAGCCAAGAAGGTACCAGCGGGAGGGATCGTTCTATGTATTTT
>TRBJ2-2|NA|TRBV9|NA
CASSPRDTGELFF
TGTGCCAGCAGCCCCAGGGACACCGGGGAGCTGTTTTTT
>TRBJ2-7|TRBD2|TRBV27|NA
CASSPGTSGRARQYF
TGTGCCAGCAGCCCCGGGACTAGCGGGAGGGCGAGGCAGTACTTC
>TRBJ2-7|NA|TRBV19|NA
CASSKGAAYEQYF
TGTGCCAGTAGTAAGGGCGCCGCCTACGAGCAGTACTTC
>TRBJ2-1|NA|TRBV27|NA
CASSFYNEQFF
TGTGCCAGCAGTTTCTACAATGAGCAGTTCTTC
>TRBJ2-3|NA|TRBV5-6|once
CASSSLAKGVSTDTQYF
TGTGCCAGCAGCTCACTAGCTAAGGGTGTTAGCACAGATACGCAGTATTTT
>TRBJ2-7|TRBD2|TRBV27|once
CASSFTLAVTYEQYF
TGTGCCAGCAGTTTTACCCTAGCGGTAACCTACGAGCAGTACTTC
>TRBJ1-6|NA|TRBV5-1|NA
CASSLEGSTSPLHF
TGCGCCAGCAGCTTGGAGGGTAGCACCTCACCCCTCCACTTT
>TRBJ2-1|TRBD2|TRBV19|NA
CAVDGTSGGYNEQFF
TGTGCCGTAGACGGTACTAGCGGGGGCTACAATGAGCAGTTCTTC
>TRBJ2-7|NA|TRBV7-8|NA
CASSFKVPYEQYF
TGTGCCAGCAGCTTTAAGGTTCCCTACGAGCAGTACTTC
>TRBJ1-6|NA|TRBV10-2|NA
CASSHAAGGYNSPLHF
TGCGCCAGCAGCCACGCGGCGGGGGGATATAATTCACCCCTCCACTTT
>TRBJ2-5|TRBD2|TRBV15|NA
CAIPWTSGSETQYF
TGTGCCATCCCGTGGACTAGCGGTTCAGAGACCCAGTACTTC
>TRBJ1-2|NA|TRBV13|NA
CASNLQDRPFYGYTF
TGTGCCAGCAACCTTCAGGACCGGCCCTTCTATGGCTACACCTTC
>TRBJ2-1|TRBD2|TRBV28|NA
CASSFTTSGPNNEQFF
TGTGCCAGCAGTTTTACGACTAGCGGCCCCAACAATGAGCAGTTCTTC
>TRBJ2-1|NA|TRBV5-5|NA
CASQLISTIEQFF
TGTGCCAGCCAGCTTATCTCGACGATTGAGCAGTTCTTC
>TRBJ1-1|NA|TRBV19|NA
CASSQGSRTEAFF
TGTGCCAGTAGCCAGGGAAGTCGGACTGAAGCTTTCTTT